One and the same sample provided the 29 T cell receptor beta chains below, sequenced in a study of blood T cell repertoires in COVID-19. Generated by immunoSEQ multiplex PCR, the TCRdb table keeps only in-frame clones and is missing some. The table shows roughly 200,000 clones, with approximately 80% occurring only once. The sequenced sample consisted of peripheral blood. These receptors were obtained from a man between 40 and 49 years old with acute or convalescent COVID-19.

The chain is built from TRBV19 and TRBJ1-2; 9 bases align to TRBD1. With V trimmed by 5 bases and J by 7 bases, 11 bases remained unmatched. Germline CDR1 LNHDA, CDR2 SQIVND (reference sequence). CDR3 length equals 15 residues. Here the CDR3 DNA reads TGTGCCAGTAGTCTAGGGGACAGGGCCGCCCCTGGCTACACCTTC. Translated, it gives CASSLGDRAAPGYTF.

This clone has only one observation. The genes are TRBV7-6 and TRBJ2-3; 8 bases agree with TRBD1. CDR1 is SGHVS, CDR2 FNYEAQ, per germline. This CDR3 is built from 16 residues. Trimming cost V 1 base and J 0 bases; bases outside gene matches: 3. The CDR3 sequence: CASSLVTGDSTDTQYF. As DNA, the CDR3 is TGTGCCAGCAGCTTAGTGACAGGGGATAGCACAGATACGCAGTATTTT.

The chain is built from TRBV7-8 and TRBJ2-7, with 14 positions matching TRBD2. Germline CDR1 SGHVS, CDR2 FQNEAQ. V shed 1 base, J shed 13 bases, and the junction held 3 bases outside the gene matches. This CDR3 comprises 13 residues. DNA for the CDR3: TGTGCCAGCAGCTTAGGGGGACTAGCGGGAGCTTACTTC. It encodes CASSLGGLAGAYF. The variable domain in full, completed from reference TRBV7-8 and TRBJ2-7, reads GAGVSQSPRYKVAKRGQDVALRCDPISGHVSLFWYQQALGQGPEFLTYFQNEAQLDKSGLPSDRFFAERPEGSVSTLKIQRTQQEDSAVYLCASSLGGLAGAYFGPGTRLTVT.

This clone occurred a few times. V usage is TRBV7-9 and J usage is TRBJ1-3, with unresolved D. The CDR3 contains 13 residues. Germline-derived CDR1 and CDR2 are SEHNR and FQNEAQ (reference sequence). Trimming took 1 base from V and 10 from J, leaving 11 bases between them. The CDR3 loop is CASSLGQLGTIYF. The CDR3 DNA reads TGTGCCAGCAGCTTAGGGCAGCTCGGGACCATATATTTT.

There are a few counts of this clone. The chain links TRBV24-1 to TRBJ2-3, with TRBD1 matching 7 bases. CDR3 length equals 13 residues. Germline assignment: CDR1 KGHDR and CDR2 SFDVKD. J gave up 5 bases and V 4 bases, and 2 bases lay outside the gene matches. DNA for the CDR3: TGTGCCACCAGTGACGCAGGGGGAGATACGCAGTATTTT. Residues: CATSDAGGDTQYF.

This chain links TRBV11-2 with TRBJ2-3, with TRBD1 identical over 7 bases. Trimming cost V 6 bases and J 5 bases; bases outside gene matches: 8. This CDR3 is 14 amino acids long. Germline lookup yields CDR1 SGHAT and CDR2 FQNNGV. This CDR3 reads CASSRGQSEDTQYF. The CDR3 coding sequence is TGTGCCAGCAGTAGGGGACAGTCGGAAGATACGCAGTATTTT.

The chain couples TRBV30 to TRBJ1-4; D remains ambiguous. The CDR3 is 13 amino acids. In germline, CDR1 is GTSNPN, CDR2 SVGIG (reference sequence). Between the trimmed V and J ends, which lost 6 bases and 0 bases, there was a span of 8 bases. CDR3 loop: CACHPATNEKLFF. As DNA, the CDR3 is TGTGCCTGCCACCCAGCAACTAATGAAAAACTGTTTTTT.

V is TRBV6-1 and J is TRBJ1-6; maybe TRBD1 (5 bases). Trimming pared 0 bases from V and 5 bases from J, leaving 20 bases between. The CDR3 contains 19 residues. Germline loops: CDR1 MNHNS, CDR2 SASEGT. The CDR3 protein is CASSEALLGATPNNSPLHF. CDR3 DNA sequence: TGTGCCAGCAGTGAAGCGCTTCTAGGGGCGACACCAAATAATTCACCCCTCCACTTT.

The J gene is TRBJ2-7, the V gene TRBV7-9; TRBD2 matches 12 bases. The length of the CDR3 is 17 residues. The germline CDR1 and CDR2 sequences are SEHNR and FQNEAQ (reference sequence). Unmatched junction bases numbered 3, after V lost 0 bases and J lost 0 bases. The CDR3 bases are TGTGCCAGCAGCTTAGCCACTAGCGGGAGGTTCTCCTACGAGCAGTACTTC. Translation: CASSLATSGRFSYEQYF.

The rearrangement links TRBV19 to TRBJ2-6; D uncertain. The CDR3 consists of 16 residues. Germline V gene data show CDR1 as LNHDA and CDR2 as SQIVND (reference sequence). The V gene lost 4 bases and the J gene lost 0 bases, with 10 bases spanning the gap. The CDR3, as DNA: TGTGCCAGTAGTACAGAACAGAGCTCTGGGGCCAACGTCCTGACTTTC. This translates into CASSTEQSSGANVLTF.

A single count supports this clone. CDR3 DNA sequence: TGCGCCAGCAGCTTAAACATCGGGGGAACAGCTGAAGCTTTCTTT. This translates into CASSLNIGGTAEAFF. The genes are TRBV5-1 and TRBJ1-1; possible D gene TRBD1, 5 bases. There are 15 residues in the CDR3. V was clipped by 2 bases and J by 6 bases, with 17 bases between them. Looked up from germline, CDR1 is SGHRS and CDR2 is YFSETQ.

This chain connects TRBV18 to TRBJ2-7; possible D gene TRBD2, 6 bases. The CDR3 contains 14 residues. V lost 2 bases to trimming and J lost 2 bases, with 10 bases between them. Looked up from germline, CDR1 is KGHSH and CDR2 is LQKENI. CDR3 in DNA: TGTGCCAGCTCACCAGAACCGGGGGCCTACGAGCAGTACTTC. This translates into CASSPEPGAYEQYF.

This chain uses TRBV18 with TRBJ1-1, with D maybe TRBD1 (6 bases). The CDR3 contains 13 residues. The V and J ends lost 1 base and 8 bases respectively, with 11 bases between them. Looked up from germline, CDR1 is KGHSH and CDR2 is LQKENI. CDR3 amino acids: CASSPQGGPEAFF. The CDR3 DNA reads TGTGCCAGCTCACCACAAGGGGGACCCGAAGCTTTCTTT.

This rearrangement joins TRBV27 to TRBJ1-4, with 12 bases matching TRBD1. Trimming took 4 bases from V and 8 from J; bases not matched to a gene: 8. Germline CDR1 and CDR2: MNHEY and SMNVEV (reference sequence). CDR3 length: 16 residues. The CDR3 coding sequence is TGTGCCAGCAGTTCTCGGGACAGGGGGCGCCAGGAAAAACTGTTTTTT. Amino acids: CASSSRDRGRQEKLFF.

The rearrangement uses TRBV29-1 and TRBJ1-5; 8 nucleotides align to TRBD1. The CDR3 runs 14 residues. Unmatched junction bases numbered 7, after V lost 8 bases and J lost 1 base. Germline loops: CDR1 SQVTM, CDR2 ANQGSEA. The CDR3 bases are TGCAGCATCGTGGGGGACAGGAGCAATCAGCCCCAGCATTTT. Translated: CSIVGDRSNQPQHF.

This rearrangement joins TRBV18 to TRBJ2-1; tentative D call: TRBD2 (6 bases). V gave up 2 bases and J gave up 0 bases, with 11 bases separating them. The CDR3 spans 16 residues. Germline V gene lookup returns CDR1 KGHSH and CDR2 LQKENI. Here the CDR3 reads CASSPFGGSSYNEQFF. CDR3 nucleotide sequence: TGTGCCAGCTCACCATTTGGAGGGAGCTCCTACAATGAGCAGTTCTTC.

This clone occurred once. J is TRBJ2-5 and V is TRBV14; 7 bases align to TRBD2. Germline CDR1 and CDR2: SGHDN and FVKESK. Trimming at V came to 6 bases and at J to 3 bases, leaving 7 bases not matched to a gene. The CDR3 extends over 14 amino acids. This chain's CDR3 is CASRKTSREETQYF. The CDR3 nucleotides read TGTGCCAGCAGAAAGACTAGCAGGGAAGAGACCCAGTACTTC.

CDR3 region: CASSLYRTGGSSNQPQHF. The DNA of the CDR3 is TGTGCCAGCAGCTTATATCGCACAGGGGGCTCGAGCAATCAGCCCCAGCATTTT. The chain is built from TRBV7-8 and TRBJ1-5; 9 bases align to TRBD1. Per germline, CDR1 SGHVS and CDR2 FQNEAQ. The CDR3 has 18 amino acids. V was pared by 2 bases and J by 1 base, with 9 bases of the junction left unmatched.

The chain has TRBV12-3 or TRBV12-4 and TRBJ1-2; D may be TRBD1 (5 bases). CDR3 length equals 12 residues. V lost 8 bases to trimming and J lost 6 bases, with 13 bases between them. The CDR3, as DNA: TGTGCCAGCCGAGGGACTTTTAATGGCTACACCTTC. This translates into CASRGTFNGYTF.

J is TRBJ2-7 and V is TRBV6-2 or TRBV6-3; 11 bases are a match to TRBD2. With 6 bases clipped from V and 1 base from J, the junction kept 8 bases outside the gene matches. The CDR3 runs to 16 residues. Germline V lookup: CDR1 MNHEY, CDR2 SVGEGT. The DNA for the CDR3 is TGTGCCAGCAGCCACGGGGGACTAGCGGAGTCCTACGAGCAGTACTTC. Amino acid sequence: CASSHGGLAESYEQYF.

The chain uses TRBV16 and TRBJ2-7; the match to TRBD2 covers 9 bases. This CDR3 is built from 16 residues. From germline, CDR1 is KGHSY and CDR2 FQNENV. V was clipped by 2 bases and J by 5 bases; unmatched bases: 10. The chain's CDR3 is CASSQMQMVAGDEQYF. Here the CDR3 DNA reads TGTGCCAGCAGCCAAATGCAAATGGTAGCGGGAGACGAGCAGTACTTC. The full variable domain, its missing parts supplied by reference TRBV16 and TRBJ2-7, is GEEVAQTPKHLVRGEGQKAKLYCAPIKGHSYVFWYQQVLKNEFKFLISFQNENVFDETGMPKERFSAKCLPNSPCSLEIQATKLEDSAVYFCASSQMQMVAGDEQYFGPGTRLTVT.

V and J are TRBV9 and TRBJ2-5, with D possibly being TRBD1 (6 bases). Trimming left V 3 bases short and J 2 bases short, with 14 bases between. The germline V gene has CDR1 SGDLS and CDR2 YYNGEE. CDR3 size: 15 residues. CDR3 sequence reads: CASSARTVSQETQYF. CDR3 nucleotide sequence: TGTGCCAGCAGCGCCCGGACAGTTTCTCAAGAGACCCAGTACTTC.

The J gene is TRBJ1-1, the V gene TRBV7-8; D is ambiguous. Between the trimmed V and J ends, which lost 5 bases and 4 bases, there was a span of 11 bases. Looked up from germline, CDR1 is SGHVS and CDR2 is FQNEAQ. The CDR3 has 13 amino acids. The CDR3 region has the DNA TGTGCCAGCAGCCCGAGTTCTTTCACTGAAGCTTTCTTT. Protein sequence: CASSPSSFTEAFF.

The V and J genes are TRBV19 and TRBJ2-7; D perhaps matches TRBD1 (5 bases). Germline loops: CDR1 LNHDA, CDR2 SQIVND (reference sequence). CDR3 size: 12 residues. V lost 5 bases and J lost 4, with 9 bases in between. CDR3 DNA: TGTGCCAGTAGTCCCCCAGGGTACGAGCAGTACTTC. Translation gives CASSPPGYEQYF.

CDR3 sequence reads: CSASSNQPQHF. DNA for the CDR3: TGCAGTGCTAGCTCCAATCAGCCCCAGCATTTT. The chain is built from TRBV20-1 and TRBJ1-5; D not resolved. The CDR3 covers 11 residues. Looked up from germline, CDR1 is DFQATT and CDR2 is SNEGSKA (reference sequence). V lost 3 bases to trimming and J lost 3 bases, with 3 bases between them.

Of note for this clone: This sequence may be a read error, since a much larger clone differs from it by one base. V gene TRBV6-5 combines with J gene TRBJ2-7; D is uncertain. V lost 0 bases and J 1 base, leaving 4 bases between the germline ends. The CDR3 spans 13 residues. The germline CDR1 and CDR2 sequences are MNHEY and SVGAGI. Here the CDR3 DNA reads TGTGCCAGCAGTTACTCGACTTCCTACGAGCAGTACTTC. Protein sequence: CASSYSTSYEQYF.

V and J are TRBV9 and TRBJ2-2; TRBD2 is a possible D gene (6 bases). The CDR3 is 14 residues long. Germline V gives CDR1 SGDLS, CDR2 YYNGEE. Trimming cost V 0 bases and J 7 bases, with 10 bases left between them. The CDR3 region has the DNA TGTGCCAGCAGCGTAGTTCCCGGGGGCGGGGAGCTGTTTTTT. Protein sequence: CASSVVPGGGELFF.

This rearrangement joins TRBV19 to TRBJ1-2; possibly TRBD1 for D (6 bases). The CDR3 has 16 residues. Per the germline V gene, CDR1 is LNHDA and CDR2 is SQIVND (reference sequence). With 5 bases removed from V and 1 base from J, the gap between germline ends came to 17 bases. The CDR3, as DNA: TGTGCCAGTAGTCGACCCCGAGCAGGGGATAACTATGGCTACACCTTC. This encodes CASSRPRAGDNYGYTF.

This chain links TRBV30 with TRBJ2-7; perhaps TRBD2 as D (5 bases). The CDR3 is 11 amino acids. Between the trimmed V and J ends, which lost 2 bases and 7 bases, there was a span of 9 bases. Germline loops: CDR1 GTSNPN, CDR2 SVGIG (reference sequence). The CDR3: CAWSFEGEQYF. In DNA, the CDR3 is TGTGCCTGGAGTTTCGAGGGTGAGCAGTACTTC.